Below are 13 T cell receptor beta chains sequenced from a single sample in a study of spatial heterogeneity in lung cancer. The time point here: sample taken at primary tumor resection. Unsorted whole RNA samples from tumor, nontumor lung or frozen PBMC were sequenced. TCRdb ran MiXCR on the 5' RACE reads and lists one entry per CDR3 protein. The repertoire holds some 100,000 distinct CDR3 sequences, with approximately 12% as singletons. The source material was PBMCs, sampled at surgery. Receptors originate from a male donor with early-stage non-small cell lung cancer.

This clonotype has at least ten counts. The chain links TRBV28 to TRBJ2-7; TRBD1 matches 7 bases. The V and J ends lost 5 bases and 4 bases, in that order; junction bases with no gene match: 11. In germline, CDR1 is MDHEN, CDR2 SYDVKM. There are 15 residues in the CDR3. The CDR3 loop reads CASSLTTGPLYEQYF. CDR3 DNA sequence: TGTGCCAGCAGTCTCACGACAGGGCCTCTTTACGAGCAGTACTTC.

This clonotype was found a few times. The chain is built from TRBV3-1 and TRBJ2-1, with D tentatively TRBD2 (5 bases). The CDR3 extends over 16 amino acids. V was clipped by 1 base and J by 0 bases, with 10 bases between them. Germline lookup yields CDR1 LGHDT and CDR2 YNNKEL (reference sequence). CDR3 nucleotides: TGTGCCAGCAGCCAAGGATCGGGGTCCTCCTACAATGAGCAGTTCTTC. Translated: CASSQGSGSSYNEQFF.

The chain has TRBV6-2 or TRBV6-3 and TRBJ2-6; 10 nucleotides align to TRBD1. This CDR3 comprises 19 residues. Germline CDR1 reads MNHEY; CDR2 reads SVGEGT. V lost 2 bases and J lost 4; bases outside the gene matches: 11. CDR3 protein: CASSYRRRQGAGGANVLTF. CDR3 DNA sequence: TGTGCCAGCAGTTACCGCCGAAGACAGGGGGCAGGAGGGGCCAACGTCCTGACTTTC.

The chain employs TRBV5-4 and TRBJ2-2; D unresolved. Trimming pared 9 bases from V and 4 bases from J, leaving 13 bases between. This CDR3 has 13 residues. Germline loops: CDR1 SGHNT, CDR2 YYREEE (reference sequence). In DNA, the CDR3 is TGTGCCATCGCCGACATACCCACCGGGGAGCTGTTTTTT. It specifies CAIADIPTGELFF.

This clonotype was seen only a few times. This sequence joins TRBV28 and TRBJ2-1; D is possibly TRBD2 (6 bases). The CDR3 extends over 13 amino acids. Deletions cut 1 base from V and 10 bases from J, with 11 bases between. The germline V gene has CDR1 MDHEN and CDR2 SYDVKM. The CDR3 DNA follows: TGTGCCAGCAGTTTATCGGGGGTACGAGAGCAGTTCTTC. Protein product: CASSLSGVREQFF.

This chain links TRBV20-1 with TRBJ2-5, with D tentatively TRBD1 (6 bases). Germline lookup yields CDR1 DFQATT and CDR2 SNEGSKA (reference sequence). Deletions cut 6 bases from V and 5 bases from J, with 22 bases between. CDR3 length: 15 amino acids. Here the CDR3 reads CSAYAPSGVGETQYF. As DNA, the CDR3 is TGCAGTGCCTACGCACCGTCAGGGGTCGGGGAGACCCAGTACTTC.

This clonotype was counted ten times or more. The V and J genes are TRBV12-3 or TRBV12-4 and TRBJ2-5; no firm D call. The CDR3 sequence is 11 residues long. V lost 8 bases to trimming and J lost 9 bases, with 13 bases between them. The CDR3, as DNA: TGTGCCAGCGGGCTTATTGAGGCCCAGTACTTC. Translated, it gives CASGLIEAQYF.

Many counts were recorded for this clonotype. This chain's CDR3 is CSVDKGSPGSSYGYTF. The CDR3 DNA sequence: TGCAGCGTTGATAAGGGGAGCCCCGGATCGTCGTATGGCTACACCTTC. This chain connects TRBV29-1 to TRBJ1-2, with D tentatively TRBD1 (5 bases). This CDR3 spans 16 amino acids. V was clipped by 3 bases and J by 5 bases, with 22 bases between them. CDR1 and CDR2 from the germline V gene are SQVTM and ANQGSEA.

The rearrangement joins TRBV20-1 to TRBJ2-2; no reliable D call. The V gene lost 0 bases and the J gene lost 4 bases, with 12 bases spanning the gap. The CDR3 is 15 residues long. The germline V gene encodes CDR1 DFQATT and CDR2 SNEGSKA (reference sequence). The CDR3 coding sequence is TGCAGTGCTAGAGACTCAGCTCGGGCCACCGGGGAGCTGTTTTTT. Residues: CSARDSARATGELFF.

This clonotype was observed a few times. The rearrangement uses TRBV20-1 and TRBJ2-7, with a weak D call TRBD1 (5 bases). Germline loops: CDR1 DFQATT, CDR2 SNEGSKA (reference sequence). The CDR3 runs to 13 residues. V was cut by 7 bases and J by 0 bases, with 13 bases left in between. CDR3 nucleotides: TGCAGTGGCGAGGACACCTTCTCCTACGAGCAGTACTTC. Protein sequence: CSGEDTFSYEQYF.

The table lists this clonotype with a few counts. The chain is built from TRBV29-1 and TRBJ1-5; 7 bases match TRBD1. Trimming removed 6 bases from V and 4 bases from J; junction bases left unmatched: 3. CDR1 and CDR2 from the germline V gene are SQVTM and ANQGSEA. This CDR3 has 12 amino acids. The CDR3 reads CSVGDSNQPQHF. Here the CDR3 DNA reads TGCAGCGTCGGGGACAGTAATCAGCCCCAGCATTTT.

This chain links TRBV29-1 with TRBJ2-5; 7 nucleotides line up with TRBD1. The length of the CDR3 is 12 residues. Germline lookup yields CDR1 SQVTM and CDR2 ANQGSEA. Trimming at V came to 6 bases and at J to 4 bases, leaving 5 bases not matched to a gene. CDR3 in amino acids: CSVKTGIETQYF. In DNA, the CDR3 is TGCAGCGTAAAGACAGGGATAGAGACCCAGTACTTC.

This clonotype was observed a handful of times. The chain couples TRBV3-1 to TRBJ2-7; 8 bases fit TRBD2. The J segment lost 4 bases and the V segment lost 4 bases, leaving 9 bases of the junction unmatched. The germline V gene has CDR1 LGHDT and CDR2 YNNKEL (reference sequence). This CDR3 spans 15 amino acids. The CDR3 nucleotides read TGTGCCAGCAGCCCCGGACTAGCCAGTCGGTACGAGCAGTACTTC. This translates into CASSPGLASRYEQYF.